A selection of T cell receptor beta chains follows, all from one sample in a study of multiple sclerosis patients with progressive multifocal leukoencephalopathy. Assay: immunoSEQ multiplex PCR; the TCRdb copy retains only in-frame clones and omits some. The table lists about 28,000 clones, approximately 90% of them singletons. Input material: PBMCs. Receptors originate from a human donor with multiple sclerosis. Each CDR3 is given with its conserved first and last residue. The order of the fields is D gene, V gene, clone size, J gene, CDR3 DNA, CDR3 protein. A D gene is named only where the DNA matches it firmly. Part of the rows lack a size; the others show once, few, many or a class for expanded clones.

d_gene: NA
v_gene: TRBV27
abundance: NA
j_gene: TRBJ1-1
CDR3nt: TGTGCCAGCAGTTGGCTGAAGAACACTGAAGCTTTCTTT
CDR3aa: CASSWLKNTEAFF

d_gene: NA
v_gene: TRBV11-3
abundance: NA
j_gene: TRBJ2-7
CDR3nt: TGTGCCAGCAGCCTGGGGGGATGGGGAAAGGTTTGTTACGAGCAGTACTTC
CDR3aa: CASSLGGWGKVCYEQYF

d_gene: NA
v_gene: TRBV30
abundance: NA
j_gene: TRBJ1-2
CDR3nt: TGTGCCTGGAGTGTTACGGACGGTGACGGCTACACCTTC
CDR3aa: CAWSVTDGDGYTF

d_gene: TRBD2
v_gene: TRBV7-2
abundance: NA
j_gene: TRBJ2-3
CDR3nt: TGTGCCAGCAGCCTAGCGCTAGCGGGGGGACAAGATACGCAGTATTTT
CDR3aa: CASSLALAGGQDTQYF

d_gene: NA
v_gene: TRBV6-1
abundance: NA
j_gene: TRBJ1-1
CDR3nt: TGTGCCAGCAGTGAATCAAGGGGTCGTTGGGCAGGGGAGGGAGCTTTCTTT
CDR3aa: CASSESRGRWAGEGAFF

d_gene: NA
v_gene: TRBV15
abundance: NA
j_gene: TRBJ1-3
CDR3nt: TGTGCCACCAGCCCTCAGTTTAACTCTGGAAACACCATATATTTT
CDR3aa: CATSPQFNSGNTIYF

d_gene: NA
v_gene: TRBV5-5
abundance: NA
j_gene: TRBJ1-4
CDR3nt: TGTGCCAGCAGCTTCGGTGGGGGAATTAATGAAAAACTGTTTTTT
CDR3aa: CASSFGGGINEKLFF

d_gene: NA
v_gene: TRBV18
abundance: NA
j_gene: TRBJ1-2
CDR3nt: TGTGCCAGCTCACCGAACGGACAGCCATACCGACCAAACTATGGCTACACCTTC
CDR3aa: CASSPNGQPYRPNYGYTF

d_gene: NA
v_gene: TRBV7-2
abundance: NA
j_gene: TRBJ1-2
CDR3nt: TGTGCCAGCAGCCCCCGGGACGCCTCTAACTATGGCTACACCTTC
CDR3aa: CASSPRDASNYGYTF

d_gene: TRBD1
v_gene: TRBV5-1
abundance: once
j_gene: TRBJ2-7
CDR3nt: TGCGCCAGCACCGGATGGACAGGGGAAACCTACGAGCAGTACTTC
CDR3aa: CASTGWTGETYEQYF

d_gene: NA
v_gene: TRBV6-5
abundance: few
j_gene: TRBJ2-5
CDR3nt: TGTGCCAGCAGTTACCGGTTCGAAGGGGGGGAGACCCAGTACTTC
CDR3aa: CASSYRFEGGETQYF

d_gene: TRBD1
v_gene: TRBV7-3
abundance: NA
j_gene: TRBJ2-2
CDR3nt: TGTGCCAGCAGCTATCTGGACAGGGGAAACACCGGGGAGCTGTTTTTT
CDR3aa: CASSYLDRGNTGELFF

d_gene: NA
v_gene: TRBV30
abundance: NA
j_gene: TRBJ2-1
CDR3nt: TGTGCCTGGAGTGTCGGAGTGGTCGATGAGCAGTTCTTC
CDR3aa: CAWSVGVVDEQFF

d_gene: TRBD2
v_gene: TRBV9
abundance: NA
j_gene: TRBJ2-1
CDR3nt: TGTGCCAGCAGCGTAGGTATCGGGACTAGCGGGGGGAACTCCTACAATGAGCAGTTCTTC
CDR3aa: CASSVGIGTSGGNSYNEQFF

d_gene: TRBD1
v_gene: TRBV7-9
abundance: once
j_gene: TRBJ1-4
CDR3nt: TGTGCCAGCAGCTTTCGGACAGGCTTAAATGAAAAACTGTTTTTT
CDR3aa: CASSFRTGLNEKLFF

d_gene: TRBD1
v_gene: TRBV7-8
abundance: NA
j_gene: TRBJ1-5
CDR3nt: TGTGCCAGCAGCTTAGCGGCAGGGGGCGAACAGCCCCAGCATTTT
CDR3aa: CASSLAAGGEQPQHF

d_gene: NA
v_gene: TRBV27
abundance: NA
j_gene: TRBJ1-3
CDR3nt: TGTGCCAGCAGTTTTAGCTCTGGAAACACCATATATTTT
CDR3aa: CASSFSSGNTIYF

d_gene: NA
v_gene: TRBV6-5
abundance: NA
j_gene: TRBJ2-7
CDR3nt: TGTGCCAGCAGAAGAGGGGGATCGACATACGAGCAGTACTTC
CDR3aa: CASRRGGSTYEQYF

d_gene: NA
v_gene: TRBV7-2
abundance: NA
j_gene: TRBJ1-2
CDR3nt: TGTGCCAGCAGCCCGCCGGGGCGGTATGGCTACACCTTC
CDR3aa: CASSPPGRYGYTF

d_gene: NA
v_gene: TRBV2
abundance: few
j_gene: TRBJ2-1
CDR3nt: TGTGCCAGCTTCGGGGGTATTCGGCATGAGCAGTTCTTC
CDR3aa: CASFGGIRHEQFF

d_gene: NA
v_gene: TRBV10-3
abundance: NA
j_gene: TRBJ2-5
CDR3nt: TGTGCCATCAGTTTAAACAGGGGCGGGGAAGAGACCCAGTACTTC
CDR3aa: CAISLNRGGEETQYF

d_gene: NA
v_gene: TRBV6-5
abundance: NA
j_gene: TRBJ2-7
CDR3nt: TGTGCCAGCAGTAAAAAACCGGACCTCTACGAGCAGTACTTC
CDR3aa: CASSKKPDLYEQYF

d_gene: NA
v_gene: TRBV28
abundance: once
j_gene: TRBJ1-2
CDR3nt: TGTGCCAGCAGTTCTACTCAGACGGCCTATGGCTACACCTTC
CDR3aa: CASSSTQTAYGYTF

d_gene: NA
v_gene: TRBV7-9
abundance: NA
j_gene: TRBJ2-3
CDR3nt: TGTGCCAGCAGTTTCACCCTTCAGGGTAGGGGCTTGCGAGATACGCAGTATTTT
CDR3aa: CASSFTLQGRGLRDTQYF

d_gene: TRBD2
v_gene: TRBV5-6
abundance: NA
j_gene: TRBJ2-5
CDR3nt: TGTGCCAGCAGCTTCTTTCGACTAGCGGGGGGCTTGGAGACCCAGTACTTC
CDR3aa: CASSFFRLAGGLETQYF

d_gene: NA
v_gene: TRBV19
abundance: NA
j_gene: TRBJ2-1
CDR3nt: TGTGCCAGTAGTATAGATCGAGGACGAGAGCAGTTCTTC
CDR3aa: CASSIDRGREQFF

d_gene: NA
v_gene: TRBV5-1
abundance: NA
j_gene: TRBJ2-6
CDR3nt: TGCGCCAGCAGTGCTACTCAGGCTGGGGCCAACGTCCTGACTTTC
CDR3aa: CASSATQAGANVLTF

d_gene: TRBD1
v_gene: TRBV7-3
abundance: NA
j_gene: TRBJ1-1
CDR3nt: TGTGCCAGCAGCTCTATGGGGAACAGGGGAGAAGCTTTCTTT
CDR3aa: CASSSMGNRGEAFF

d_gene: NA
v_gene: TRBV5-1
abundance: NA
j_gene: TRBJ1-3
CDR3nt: TGCGCCAGCAGCTTGGATATGCGCTCTGGAAACACCATATATTTT
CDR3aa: CASSLDMRSGNTIYF

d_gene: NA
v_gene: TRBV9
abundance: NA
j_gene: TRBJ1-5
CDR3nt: TGTGCCAGCAGCGTTAGTCCGGGACAGCCCCAGCATTTT
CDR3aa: CASSVSPGQPQHF

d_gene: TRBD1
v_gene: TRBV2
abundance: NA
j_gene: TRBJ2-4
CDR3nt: TGTGCCTGTTGGGCGAGGGAAGGACAGGGGGCTGCCAAAAACATTCAGTACTTC
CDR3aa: CACWAREGQGAAKNIQYF

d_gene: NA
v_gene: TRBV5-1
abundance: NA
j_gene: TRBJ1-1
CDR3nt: TGCGCCAGCAGCTTGCGGACAGCGGTCACTGAAGCTTTCTTT
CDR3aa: CASSLRTAVTEAFF

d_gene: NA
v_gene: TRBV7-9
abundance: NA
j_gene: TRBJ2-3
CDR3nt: TGTGCCAGCAGCTTAATCCAGCCCACAGATACGCAGTATTTT
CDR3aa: CASSLIQPTDTQYF

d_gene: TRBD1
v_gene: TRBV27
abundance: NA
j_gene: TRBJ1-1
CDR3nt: TGTGCCAGCAGCCCCATGACAGGGGGCCGGAACACTGAAGCTTTCTTT
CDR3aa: CASSPMTGGRNTEAFF

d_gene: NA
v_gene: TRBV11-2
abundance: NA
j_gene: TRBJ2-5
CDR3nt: TGTGCCAGCAGCTCCGGAGGGGCAGGGTGGGGAGAGACCCAGTACTTC
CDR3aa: CASSSGGAGWGETQYF

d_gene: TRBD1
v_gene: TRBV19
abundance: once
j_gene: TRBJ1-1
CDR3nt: TGTGCCAGTAGTACCTACAGGGGCACTGAAGCTTTCTTT
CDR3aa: CASSTYRGTEAFF

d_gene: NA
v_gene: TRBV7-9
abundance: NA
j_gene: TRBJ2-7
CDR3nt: TGTGCCAGCAGCTTAGAACAGGGAGGGCTCGAGCAGTACTTC
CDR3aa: CASSLEQGGLEQYF

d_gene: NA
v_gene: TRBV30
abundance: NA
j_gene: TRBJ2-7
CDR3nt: TGTGCCTGGAGTGTAACAGGGTGGCTCTACGAGCAGTACTTC
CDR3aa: CAWSVTGWLYEQYF

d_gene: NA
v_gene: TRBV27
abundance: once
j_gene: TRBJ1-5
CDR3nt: TGTGCCAGCAGCCGCGCATTAGACAGAATTAGCAATCAGCCCCAGCATTTT
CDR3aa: CASSRALDRISNQPQHF

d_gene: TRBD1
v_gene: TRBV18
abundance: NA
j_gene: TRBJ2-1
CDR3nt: TGTGCCAGCTCACTCGTATTGACCCCACAGGGGGGCAATGAGCAGTTCTTC
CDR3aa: CASSLVLTPQGGNEQFF

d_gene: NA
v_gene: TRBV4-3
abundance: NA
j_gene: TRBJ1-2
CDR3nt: TGCGCCAGCAGCCAAGAACCAGTGGGGGTCGCGGATGGCTACACCTTC
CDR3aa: CASSQEPVGVADGYTF

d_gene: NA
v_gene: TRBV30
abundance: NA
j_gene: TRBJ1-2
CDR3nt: TGTGCCTGGAGACCTTCCCGTGGCTACACCTTC
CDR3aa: CAWRPSRGYTF